These 5 T cell receptor beta chains originate from one sample sequenced in a study of blood T cell repertoires in COVID-19. Data came from immunoSEQ multiplex PCR; TCRdb stores just in-frame clones and leaves some out. The sample contains over 200,000 clones, around nine tenths of which appear only once. The sequencing sample was made of peripheral blood. The source of these receptors is a woman aged 55-70 years with acute or convalescent COVID-19.

The V and J genes are TRBV18 and TRBJ1-1; 8 bases fit TRBD1. This CDR3 region has 15 residues. J was trimmed by 8 bases and V by 3 bases; bases with no gene match: 11. In germline, CDR1 is KGHSH, CDR2 LQKENI. The CDR3 region is CASSPIGQGAVEAFF. The CDR3 region has the DNA TGTGCCAGCTCACCGATCGGTCAGGGGGCAGTAGAAGCTTTCTTT.

The genes are TRBV19 and TRBJ1-3; tentative D call: TRBD1 (5 bases). Germline V gives CDR1 LNHDA, CDR2 SQIVND (reference sequence). Trimming took 5 bases from V and 0 from J, leaving 26 bases between them. The CDR3 totals 20 residues. The CDR3 region is CASSPRSAPSGLSSGNTIYF. Here the CDR3 DNA reads TGTGCCAGTAGTCCAAGATCGGCTCCATCAGGGCTGAGCTCTGGAAACACCATATATTTT.

The V and J genes are TRBV11-1 and TRBJ1-1; TRBD1 might be the D (5 bases). The V gene's germline CDR1 is SGHAT and CDR2 FQDESV (reference sequence). The V end lost 2 bases, the J end lost 7 bases, and 8 bases lay between the germline ends. This CDR3 comprises 12 residues. The chain's CDR3 is CASSLQGNEAFF. The CDR3, as DNA: TGTGCCAGCAGCTTACAGGGTAATGAAGCTTTCTTT.

V and J are TRBV28 and TRBJ1-1; TRBD1 is a possible D gene (6 bases). Germline lookup yields CDR1 MDHEN and CDR2 SYDVKM. The CDR3 is 14 amino acids. V was shortened by 7 bases and J by 2 bases, with 14 bases between the two germline ends. The CDR3 DNA reads TGTGCCAGCAACCTCCCGACAGGCAACACTGAAGCTTTCTTT. Translating gives CASNLPTGNTEAFF. Together with reference TRBV28 and TRBJ1-1, the CDR3 gives the full variable domain: DVKVTQSSRYLVKRTGEKVFLECVQDMDHENMFWYRQDPGLGLRLIYFSYDVKMKEKGDIPEGYSVSREKKERFSLILESASTNQTSMYLCASNLPTGNTEAFFGQGTRLTVV.

This chain uses TRBV5-1 with TRBJ1-2; tentative D call: TRBD1 (5 bases). Germline V gives CDR1 SGHRS, CDR2 YFSETQ. The CDR3 totals 15 residues. Trimming removed 0 bases at V and 4 bases at J, with 13 bases between. The CDR3 loop reads CASSLEGEGVYGYTF. The CDR3, as DNA: TGCGCCAGCAGCTTGGAAGGGGAAGGGGTCTATGGCTACACCTTC.